These 15 T cell receptor beta chains share one sample of origin, sequenced in a study of patients and donors after allogeneic stem cell transplantation. TCRdb reprocessed the RT-PCR reads via MiXCR and lists one record per CDR3 protein. The profile shows approximately 200,000 distinct CDR3 sequences, 12% to 15% of them singletons. What was sequenced was blood, either unsorted or a sorted T cell fraction (not recorded which). The receptors derive from a human donor who was either an allogeneic HSCT recipient or a stem cell or donor lymphocyte infusion donor (not recorded which). It is not recorded whose cells these are; they may come from a transplant donor.

The chain links TRBV5-6 to TRBJ2-3, with D possibly TRBD1 on 8 matching bases. Germline V lookup: CDR1 SGHDT, CDR2 YYEEEE. Trimming shortened V by 4 bases and J by 10 bases, and 16 bases separated the two germline ends. The CDR3 covers 13 residues. In nucleotides, the CDR3 is TGTGCCAGCAGCCCTCGACAGGGGAGGGCGCAGTATTTT. Translating it yields CASSPRQGRAQYF. The full variable domain, completed using reference TRBV5-6 and TRBJ2-3, is DAGVTQSPTHLIKTRGQQVTLRCSPKSGHDTVSWYQQALGQGPQFIFQYYEEEERQRGNFPDRFSGHQFPNYSSELNVNALLLGDSALYLCASSPRQGRAQYFGPGTRLTVL.

The rearrangement joins TRBV5-1 to TRBJ1-4; 9 bases match TRBD1. From germline, CDR1 is SGHRS and CDR2 YFSETQ. J lost 2 bases, V lost 4 bases, and 9 bases had no gene match. This CDR3 contains 17 residues. The chain's CDR3 is CASSPTGGIGTNEKLFF. The CDR3 DNA sequence: TGCGCCAGCAGCCCCACAGGGGGCATCGGCACTAATGAAAAACTGTTTTTT.

This clonotype was picked up many times. The V call is TRBV19, the J call TRBJ1-5; 8 bases line up with TRBD1. Germline CDR1 reads LNHDA; CDR2 reads SQIVND (reference sequence). CDR3 length equals 13 residues. The J segment lost 7 bases and the V segment lost 5 bases, leaving 4 bases of the junction unmatched. CDR3 in DNA: TGTGCCAGTAGTTGGGACAGGATCCAGCCCCAGCATTTT. This sequence encodes CASSWDRIQPQHF.

This clonotype was observed at least ten times. The chain joins TRBV20-1 to TRBJ2-7, with 9 bases identical to TRBD2. The germline V gene encodes CDR1 DFQATT and CDR2 SNEGSKA (reference sequence). This CDR3 has 14 residues. J gave up 2 bases and V 4 bases, and 6 bases lay outside the gene matches. The CDR3 bases are TGCAGTGCTACCGGGACTAGCTTTCCCTACGAGCAGTACTTC. Its translation is CSATGTSFPYEQYF.

The chain combines TRBV5-4 with TRBJ1-2; 11 positions agree with TRBD1. The CDR3 covers 14 residues. J gave up 9 bases and V 2 bases, and 6 bases lay outside the gene matches. CDR1 and CDR2 from the germline V gene are SGHNT and YYREEE (reference sequence). The chain's CDR3 is CASSLTGTGGRYTF. Written as DNA, the CDR3 is TGTGCCAGCAGCTTAACAGGGACAGGGGGACGCTACACCTTC.

The CDR3 is CASSIRAGTQYF. CDR3 DNA: TGTGCCAGCAGTATCAGGGCTGGTACGCAGTATTTT. The V gene is TRBV28, the J gene TRBJ2-3, with D possibly being TRBD1 (5 bases). V gave up 5 bases and J gave up 8 bases, with 11 bases separating them. This CDR3 has 12 residues. Germline V lookup: CDR1 MDHEN, CDR2 SYDVKM.

This clonotype showed up just a few times. The chain has TRBV6-1 and TRBJ2-4; perhaps TRBD1 as D (6 bases). V lost 6 bases and J lost 6, with 12 bases in between. The CDR3 length is 13 residues. The V gene's germline CDR1 is MNHNS and CDR2 SASEGT. CDR3 region: CASSLPGANIQYF. The CDR3 region has the DNA TGTGCCAGCAGCCTCCCAGGGGCAAACATTCAGTACTTC.

The V gene is TRBV29-1, the J gene TRBJ2-1; a possible D gene is TRBD2 (6 bases). The CDR3 covers 13 residues. Germline V CDR1 and CDR2: SQVTM, ANQGSEA. V was shortened by 8 bases and J by 5 bases, with 16 bases between the two germline ends. DNA for the CDR3: TGCAGCTCGCGACTAGGACCCAACAATGAGCAGTTCTTC. Its protein is CSSRLGPNNEQFF.

The sample holds a few counts of this clonotype. The V and J genes are TRBV27 and TRBJ2-6; 8 bases are a match to TRBD1. V was clipped by 3 bases and J by 0 bases; unmatched bases: 1. Germline V gene lookup returns CDR1 MNHEY and CDR2 SMNVEV (reference sequence). The CDR3 covers 16 residues. CDR3 sequence reads: CASSFQGASGANVLTF. The CDR3 DNA follows: TGTGCCAGCAGTTTCCAGGGGGCCTCTGGGGCCAACGTCCTGACTTTC.

This clonotype turned up a few times. This chain connects TRBV6-1 to TRBJ2-2; TRBD2 matches 11 bases. The CDR3 is made up of 16 amino acids. V lost 6 bases to trimming and J lost 3 bases; unmatched junction nucleotides: 6. The V gene's germline CDR1 is MNHNS and CDR2 SASEGT. Here the CDR3 DNA reads TGTGCCAGCAGGCCACCGGGACTAGCGGACACCGGGGAGCTGTTTTTT. Translating it yields CASRPPGLADTGELFF.

The chain uses TRBV11-2 and TRBJ1-1, with D perhaps TRBD1 (5 bases). Germline lookup yields CDR1 SGHAT and CDR2 FQNNGV. V was clipped by 1 base and J by 4 bases, with 10 bases between them. This CDR3 comprises 14 residues. The CDR3 DNA reads TGTGCCAGCAGCTTAGCAGGGATAGGCACTGAAGCTTTCTTT. Amino acids: CASSLAGIGTEAFF.

This clonotype was recorded at least ten times. The chain couples TRBV18 to TRBJ1-6, with no clear D. This CDR3 contains 15 residues. CDR1 and CDR2 (germline): KGHSH, LQKENI. Trimming took off 0 bases at V and 0 bases at J, with 3 bases between the two ends. The CDR3 bases are TGTGCCAGCTCACCACCGGGCTCCTATAATTCACCCCTCCACTTT. Translation gives CASSPPGSYNSPLHF. Looking up the rest from reference TRBV18 and TRBJ1-6 gives the full variable domain: NAGVMQNPRHLVRRRGQEARLRCSPMKGHSHVYWYRQLPEEGLKFMVYLQKENIIDESGMPKERFSAEFPKEGPSILRIQQVVRGDSAAYFCASSPPGSYNSPLHFGNGTRLTVT.

J is TRBJ2-3 and V is TRBV21-1; no DNA check was done on the table's D call, TRBD1. TRBV21-1 is listed as a pseudogene. The CDR3 contains 15 residues. Here the CDR3 reads CASSKRDRGLDTQYF. CDR3 nucleotides: TGTGCCAGCAGCAAACGGGACCGGGGTTTGGATACGCAGTATTTT.

The J gene is TRBJ2-3, the V gene TRBV6-1; 13 bases are a match to TRBD2. This CDR3 spans 17 amino acids. The V gene's germline CDR1 is MNHNS and CDR2 SASEGT. Trimming at V came to 5 bases and at J to 7 bases, leaving 12 bases not matched to a gene. The CDR3 DNA follows: TGTGCCAGCAGTCCACTAGCGGGGGGGGGCACATGGAATACGCAGTATTTT. It is translated as CASSPLAGGGTWNTQYF.

The chain employs TRBV30 and TRBJ1-2; no firm D call. Germline V gene data show CDR1 as GTSNPN and CDR2 as SVGIG (reference sequence). CDR3 length: 12 amino acids. The V and J ends lost 1 base and 7 bases respectively, with 10 bases between them. The CDR3 loop reads CAWSASGLGYTF. The CDR3 DNA reads TGTGCCTGGAGTGCATCTGGGCTTGGCTACACCTTC.